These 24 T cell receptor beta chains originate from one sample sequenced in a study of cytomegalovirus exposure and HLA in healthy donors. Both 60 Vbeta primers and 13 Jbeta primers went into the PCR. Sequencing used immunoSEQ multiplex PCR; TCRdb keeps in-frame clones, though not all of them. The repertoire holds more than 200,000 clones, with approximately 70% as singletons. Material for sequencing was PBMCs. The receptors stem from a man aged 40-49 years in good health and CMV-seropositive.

The CDR3, as DNA: TGTGCCAGCAGCTCCGGACAGGAGGGGGATACGCAGTATTTT. It specifies CASSSGQEGDTQYF. This chain connects TRBV5-6 to TRBJ2-3; D perhaps matches TRBD1 (7 bases). The V end was cut by 3 bases, the J end by 6 bases, with 14 bases between. The CDR3 runs to 14 residues. Germline-derived CDR1 and CDR2 are SGHDT and YYEEEE.

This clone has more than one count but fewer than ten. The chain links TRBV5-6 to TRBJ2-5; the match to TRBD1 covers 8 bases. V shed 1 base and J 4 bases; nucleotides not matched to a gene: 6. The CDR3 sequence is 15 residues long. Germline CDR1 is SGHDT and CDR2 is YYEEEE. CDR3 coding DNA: TGTGCCAGCAGCTTGACTTCAGGGGGCTTAGAGACCCAGTACTTC. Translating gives CASSLTSGGLETQYF.

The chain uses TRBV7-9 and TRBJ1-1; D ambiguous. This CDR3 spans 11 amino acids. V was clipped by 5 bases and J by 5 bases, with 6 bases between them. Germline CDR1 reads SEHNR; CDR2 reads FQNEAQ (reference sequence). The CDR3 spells CASSLLTEAFF. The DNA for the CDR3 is TGTGCCAGCAGCCTCCTAACTGAAGCTTTCTTT.

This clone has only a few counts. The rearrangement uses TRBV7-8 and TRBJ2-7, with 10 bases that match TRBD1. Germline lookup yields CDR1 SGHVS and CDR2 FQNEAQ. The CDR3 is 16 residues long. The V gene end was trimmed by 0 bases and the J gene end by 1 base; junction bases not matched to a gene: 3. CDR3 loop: CASSLARTGGSYEQYF. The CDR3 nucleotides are TGTGCCAGCAGCTTAGCCCGGACAGGGGGATCCTACGAGCAGTACTTC.

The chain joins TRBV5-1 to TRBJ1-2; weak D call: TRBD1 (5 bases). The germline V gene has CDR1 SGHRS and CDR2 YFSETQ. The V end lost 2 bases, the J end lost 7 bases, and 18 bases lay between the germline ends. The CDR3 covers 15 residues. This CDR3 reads CASSFGSWGEGGYTF. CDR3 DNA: TGCGCCAGCAGCTTCGGGTCGTGGGGGGAAGGTGGCTACACCTTC. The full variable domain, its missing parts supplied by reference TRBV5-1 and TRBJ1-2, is KAGVTQTPRYLIKTRGQQVTLSCSPISGHRSVSWYQQTPGQGLQFLFEYFSETQRNKGNFPGRFSGRQFSNSRSEMNVSTLELGDSALYLCASSFGSWGEGGYTFGSGTRLTVV.

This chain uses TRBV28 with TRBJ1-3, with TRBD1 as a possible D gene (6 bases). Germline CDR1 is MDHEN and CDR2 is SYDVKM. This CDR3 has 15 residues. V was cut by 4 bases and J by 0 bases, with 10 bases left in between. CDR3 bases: TGTGCCAGCAGTTCCACAGGGTTCTCTGGAAACACCATATATTTT. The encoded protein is CASSSTGFSGNTIYF.

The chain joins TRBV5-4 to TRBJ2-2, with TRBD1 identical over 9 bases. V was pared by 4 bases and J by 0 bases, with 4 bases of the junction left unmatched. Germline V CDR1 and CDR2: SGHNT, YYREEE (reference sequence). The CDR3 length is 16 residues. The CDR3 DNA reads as TGTGCCAGCAGCGCCGGACAGGGGTCGAACACCGGGGAGCTGTTTTTT. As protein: CASSAGQGSNTGELFF.

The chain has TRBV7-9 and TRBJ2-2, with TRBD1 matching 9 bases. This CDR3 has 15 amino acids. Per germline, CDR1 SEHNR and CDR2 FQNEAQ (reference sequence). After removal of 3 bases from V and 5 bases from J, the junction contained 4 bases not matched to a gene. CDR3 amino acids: CASSLQTGGTGELFF. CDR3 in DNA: TGTGCCAGCAGCTTGCAGACAGGGGGGACCGGGGAGCTGTTTTTT.

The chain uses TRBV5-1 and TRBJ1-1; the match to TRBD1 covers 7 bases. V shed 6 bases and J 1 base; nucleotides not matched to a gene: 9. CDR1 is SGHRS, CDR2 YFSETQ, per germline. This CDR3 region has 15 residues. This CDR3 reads CASKETGPGNTEAFF. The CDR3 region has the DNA TGCGCCAGCAAGGAGACAGGGCCTGGGAACACTGAAGCTTTCTTT.

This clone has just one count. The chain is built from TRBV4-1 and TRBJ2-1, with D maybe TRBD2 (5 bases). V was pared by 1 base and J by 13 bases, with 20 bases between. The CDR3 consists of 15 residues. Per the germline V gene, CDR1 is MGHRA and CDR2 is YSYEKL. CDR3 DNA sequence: TGCGCCAGCAGCCAAGGGGCTAGCCTGCTAGAGACCCAGTTCTTC. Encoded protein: CASSQGASLLETQFF.

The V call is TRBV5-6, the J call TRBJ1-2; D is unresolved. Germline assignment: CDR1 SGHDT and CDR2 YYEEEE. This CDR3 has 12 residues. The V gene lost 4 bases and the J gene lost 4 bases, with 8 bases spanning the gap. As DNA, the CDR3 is TGTGCCAGCAGCACCTACAGCTATGGCTACACCTTC. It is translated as CASSTYSYGYTF. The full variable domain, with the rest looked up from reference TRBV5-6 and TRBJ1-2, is DAGVTQSPTHLIKTRGQQVTLRCSPKSGHDTVSWYQQALGQGPQFIFQYYEEEERQRGNFPDRFSGHQFPNYSSELNVNALLLGDSALYLCASSTYSYGYTFGSGTRLTVV.

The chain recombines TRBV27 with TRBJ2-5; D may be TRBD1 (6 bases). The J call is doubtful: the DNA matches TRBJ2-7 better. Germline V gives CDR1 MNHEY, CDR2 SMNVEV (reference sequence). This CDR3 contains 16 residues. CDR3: CASSSLKGGLTYEQYF. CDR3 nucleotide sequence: TGTGCCAGCAGTTCCCTAAAAGGGGGTCTAACCTACGAGCAGTACTTC.

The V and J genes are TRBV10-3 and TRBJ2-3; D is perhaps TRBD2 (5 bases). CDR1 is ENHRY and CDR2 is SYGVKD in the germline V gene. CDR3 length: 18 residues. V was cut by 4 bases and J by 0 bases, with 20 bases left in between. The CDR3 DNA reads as TGTGCCATCAGTGGCGCCTCTCTCATAACGGGGAGCACAGATACGCAGTATTTT. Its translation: CAISGASLITGSTDTQYF.

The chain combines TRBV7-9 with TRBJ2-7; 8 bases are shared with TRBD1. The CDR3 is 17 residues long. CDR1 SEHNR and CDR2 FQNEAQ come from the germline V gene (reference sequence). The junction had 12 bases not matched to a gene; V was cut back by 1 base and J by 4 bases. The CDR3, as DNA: TGTGCCAGCAGCTTAGAACAGGGGGGCCCCTCTAGGTACGAGCAGTACTTC. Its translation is CASSLEQGGPSRYEQYF.

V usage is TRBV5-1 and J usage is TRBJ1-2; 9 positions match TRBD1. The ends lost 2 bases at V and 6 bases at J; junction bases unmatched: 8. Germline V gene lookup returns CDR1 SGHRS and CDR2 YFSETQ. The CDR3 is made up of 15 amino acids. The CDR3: CASSLQGAIVDGYTF. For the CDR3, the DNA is TGCGCCAGCAGCTTACAGGGGGCGATTGTGGATGGCTACACCTTC.

The DNA for the CDR3 is TGTGCCAGCAGGACACAGGGGGCAGGAAATTCACCCCTCCACTTT. Translation: CASRTQGAGNSPLHF. The chain joins TRBV28 to TRBJ1-6, with 9 bases aligning to TRBD1. The CDR3 is 15 residues long. The germline CDR1 and CDR2 sequences are MDHEN and SYDVKM. Trimming removed 6 bases from V and 7 bases from J; junction bases left unmatched: 7.

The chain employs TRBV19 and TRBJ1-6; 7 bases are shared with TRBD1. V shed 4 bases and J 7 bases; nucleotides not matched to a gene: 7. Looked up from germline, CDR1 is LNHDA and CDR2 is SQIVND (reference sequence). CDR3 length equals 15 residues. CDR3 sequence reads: CASSSQMTGNSPLHF. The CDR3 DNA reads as TGTGCCAGTAGTAGCCAGATGACAGGGAATTCACCCCTCCACTTT.

CDR3 nucleotides: TGCGCCAGCAGCGCCTCCCCGGACAGGGTCAGCACAGATACGCAGTATTTT. It is translated as CASSASPDRVSTDTQYF. The rearrangement joins TRBV5-1 to TRBJ2-3, with 8 bases identical to TRBD1. Germline CDR1 is SGHRS and CDR2 is YFSETQ. This CDR3 comprises 17 residues. Trimming took 4 bases from V and 0 from J; bases not matched to a gene: 10.

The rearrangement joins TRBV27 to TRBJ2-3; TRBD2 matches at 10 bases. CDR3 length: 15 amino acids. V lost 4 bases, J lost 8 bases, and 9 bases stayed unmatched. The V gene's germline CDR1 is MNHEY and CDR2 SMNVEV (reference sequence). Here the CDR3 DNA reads TGTGCCAGCAGTTCAGCGGGGGGGCTTGTGGCTACGCAGTATTTT. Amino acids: CASSSAGGLVATQYF.

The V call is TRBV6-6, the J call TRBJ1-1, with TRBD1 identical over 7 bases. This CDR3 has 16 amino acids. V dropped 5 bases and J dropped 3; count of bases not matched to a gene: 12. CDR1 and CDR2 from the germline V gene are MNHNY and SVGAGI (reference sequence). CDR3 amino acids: CASSPYPTGWDTEAFF. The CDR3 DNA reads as TGTGCCAGCAGTCCTTATCCGACAGGGTGGGACACTGAAGCTTTCTTT.

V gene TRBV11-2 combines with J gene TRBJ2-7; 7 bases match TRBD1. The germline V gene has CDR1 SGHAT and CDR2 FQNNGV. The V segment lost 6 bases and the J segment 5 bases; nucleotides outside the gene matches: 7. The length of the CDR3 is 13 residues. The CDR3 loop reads CASRSDRINEQYF. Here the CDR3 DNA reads TGTGCCAGCAGATCGGACAGGATTAACGAGCAGTACTTC. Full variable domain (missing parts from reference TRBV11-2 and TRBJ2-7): EAGVAQSPRYKIIEKRQSVAFWCNPISGHATLYWYQQILGQGPKLLIQFQNNGVVDDSQLPKDRFSAERLKGVDSTLKIQPAKLEDSAVYLCASRSDRINEQYFGPGTRLTVT.

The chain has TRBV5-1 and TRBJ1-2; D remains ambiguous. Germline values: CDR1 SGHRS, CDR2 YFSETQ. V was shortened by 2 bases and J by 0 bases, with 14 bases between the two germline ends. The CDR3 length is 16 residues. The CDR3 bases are TGCGCCAGCAGCTTCATGGGAGGGCAAGCTAACTATGGCTACACCTTC. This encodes CASSFMGGQANYGYTF.

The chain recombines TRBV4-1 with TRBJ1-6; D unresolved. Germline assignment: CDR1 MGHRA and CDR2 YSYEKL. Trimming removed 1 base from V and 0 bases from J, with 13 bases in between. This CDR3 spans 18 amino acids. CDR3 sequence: CASSQVIALSSYNSPLHF. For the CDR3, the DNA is TGCGCCAGCAGCCAAGTGATCGCTTTGAGCTCCTATAATTCACCCCTCCACTTT.

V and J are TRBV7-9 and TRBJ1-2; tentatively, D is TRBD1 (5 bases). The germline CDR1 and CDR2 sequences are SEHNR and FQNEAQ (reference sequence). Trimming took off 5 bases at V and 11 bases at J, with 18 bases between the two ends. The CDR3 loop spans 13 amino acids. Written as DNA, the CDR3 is TGTGCCAGCAGCCGCACGGGAGAGGGGTCTTACACCTTC. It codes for CASSRTGEGSYTF.